This TCR beta chain was recovered during a study of human T cells and chemical hapten exposure. The germline gives CDR1 DFQATT, CDR2 SNEGSKA (reference sequence). This CDR3 is 15 amino acids long. V lost 6 bases and J lost 5, with 20 bases in between. This clonotype came up many times. MiXCR was run by TCRdb on the RACE reads, yielding one entry per CDR3 protein. The sample has 70,000 to 95,000 distinct CDR3 sequences, approximately 7% seen once; the top ten hold 1% to 1.5%. Time point indicated: patch test 2, 6 weeks after DPC sensitization. The treatment: therapeutic diphenylcyclopropenone sensitization with weekly scalp DPC.

Sequenced material: whole blood, taken in connection with sensitization to the hapten diphenylcyclopropenone (DPC). This clonotype originated in a woman aged 25 to 39 with alopecia areata. Some clones in this sample may be carry-over from other donors' samples. The rearrangement uses TRBV20-1 and TRBJ1-5, with D uncertain. The CDR3 DNA sequence: TGCAGTGCCAGGCCCGCCCTGGGGAGTCATCAGCCCCAGCATTTT. Encoded protein: CSARPALGSHQPQHF.